The present TCR beta chain was sequenced within a study of shared T cell receptors in the human thymus. The CDR3 consists of 16 residues. CDR1 is SGHAT and CDR2 is FQNNGV in the germline V gene. The V end lost 0 bases, the J end lost 1 base, and 13 bases lay between the germline ends. Sequencing was performed with immunoSEQ multiplex PCR; in TCRdb, only in-frame clones are kept and a portion is missing. The sample yields 500,000 to 550,000 clones, around 82% seen once. The sample also formed part of further work on human thymus T cells. That report adds: Resections obtained during corrective heart surgery supplied the thymus tissue. Unrelated individuals were reported by related research to share highly overlapping thymic repertoires.

This sequence originates from a boy in the first two years of life with a congenital heart defect. The rearrangement links TRBV11-2 to TRBJ2-7; a possible D gene is TRBD1 (5 bases). Sequencing used thymocytes. The CDR3: CASSLDMGLWSYEQYF. CDR3 sequence (DNA): TGTGCCAGCAGCTTAGATATGGGGCTCTGGTCCTACGAGCAGTACTTC.